The rows below give T cell receptor beta chains drawn from one sample of a study of OX40 agonist ivuxolimab in advanced cancers. Profiling relied on immunoSEQ multiplex PCR, and the TCRdb table lists in-frame clones only, not all of them. The profile covers about 53,000 clones, with approximately 90% appearing a single time and roughly a tenth taken by the ten largest. The sample in question was CD4+ or CD8+ T cells sorted from blood, obtained in a trial of the OX40 agonist ivuxolimab. The receptors derive from an adult with an advanced solid tumor such as melanoma, head and neck, liver or kidney cancer. The CDR3 runs from the conserved cysteine through the conserved F or W. The D gene is left open where the match is weak. The size entry is marked missing in some rows and otherwise reads once, few, many or a size class.

J: TRBJ2-7
V: TRBV5-4
size: NA
D: NA
CDR3: CASSLWLSGVDEQYF
DNA: TGTGCCAGCAGCTTGTGGTTGTCAGGGGTCGACGAGCAGTACTTC

J: TRBJ2-3
V: TRBV6-5
size: NA
D: NA
CDR3: CASSREKAEDTQYF
DNA: TGTGCCAGCAGCCGGGAGAAGGCGGAAGATACGCAGTATTTT

J: TRBJ2-5
V: TRBV5-3
size: NA
D: TRBD2
CDR3: CARSRQRLAVQETQYF
DNA: TGTGCCAGAAGCCGACAGAGACTAGCGGTACAAGAGACCCAGTACTTC

J: TRBJ2-7
V: TRBV6-6
size: NA
D: TRBD2
CDR3: CASSREDYTYEQYF
DNA: TGTGCCAGCAGTCGGGAGGACTACACCTACGAGCAGTACTTC

J: TRBJ2-2
V: TRBV30
size: NA
D: NA
CDR3: CAWSPGLTGELFF
DNA: TGTGCCTGGTCCCCGGGGTTGACCGGGGAGCTGTTTTTT

J: TRBJ2-6
V: TRBV7-9
size: NA
D: NA
CDR3: CASSTYMGNAGANVLTF
DNA: TGTGCCAGCAGCACATACATGGGTAATGCTGGGGCCAACGTCCTGACTTTC

J: TRBJ1-2
V: TRBV6-5
size: NA
D: NA
CDR3: CASREQENYGYTF
DNA: TGTGCCAGCAGGGAACAGGAGAACTATGGCTACACCTTC

J: TRBJ1-1
V: TRBV28
size: NA
D: TRBD1
CDR3: CASSLRGEAFF
DNA: TGTGCCAGCAGTCTCAGGGGGGAAGCTTTCTTT

J: TRBJ2-3
V: TRBV25-1
size: NA
D: TRBD2
CDR3: CASSYVGGRGDTQYF
DNA: TGTGCCAGCAGTTATGTGGGAGGGAGAGGAGATACGCAGTATTTT

J: TRBJ1-5
V: TRBV7-8
size: NA
D: NA
CDR3: CASSLEAWGGSGQPQHF
DNA: TGTGCCAGCAGCTTAGAGGCATGGGGGGGAAGTGGTCAGCCCCAGCATTTT

J: TRBJ2-1
V: TRBV7-2
size: NA
D: NA
CDR3: CASSPSLYSYNEQFF
DNA: TGTGCCAGCAGCCCCTCCTTGTACTCCTACAATGAGCAGTTCTTC

J: TRBJ1-6
V: TRBV30
size: NA
D: NA
CDR3: CAWTIGRDSPLHF
DNA: TGTGCCTGGACGATTGGGAGGGATTCACCCCTCCACTTT

J: TRBJ2-2
V: TRBV28
size: NA
D: TRBD2
CDR3: CATLPSGRTGELFF
DNA: TGTGCCACCCTGCCTAGCGGGAGGACCGGGGAGCTGTTTTTT

J: TRBJ2-5
V: TRBV27
size: NA
D: NA
CDR3: CASSFSYQETQYF
DNA: TGTGCCAGCAGTTTTTCGTACCAAGAGACCCAGTACTTC

J: TRBJ2-3
V: TRBV27
size: NA
D: NA
CDR3: CASSLMLASSTDTQYF
DNA: TGTGCCAGCAGCCTAATGCTCGCGAGTAGCACAGATACGCAGTATTTT

J: TRBJ2-5
V: TRBV7-9
size: NA
D: NA
CDR3: CASSLRGEPQETQYF
DNA: TGTGCCAGCAGCTTACGAGGAGAGCCCCAAGAGACCCAGTACTTC

J: TRBJ2-5
V: TRBV6-1
size: NA
D: TRBD1
CDR3: CASSNAGQGKETQYF
DNA: TGTGCCAGCAGTAACGCGGGACAGGGGAAAGAGACCCAGTACTTC

J: TRBJ2-5
V: TRBV7-7
size: NA
D: TRBD1
CDR3: CASSLGQGHETQYF
DNA: TGTGCTAGCAGCTTAGGACAGGGTCACGAGACCCAGTACTTC

J: TRBJ2-1
V: TRBV4-2
size: NA
D: NA
CDR3: CASSQVSTGNEQFF
DNA: TGTGCCAGCAGCCAAGTCTCGACGGGCAATGAGCAGTTCTTC

J: TRBJ2-3
V: TRBV7-9
size: NA
D: TRBD2
CDR3: CASSLDLSGRSQDTQYF
DNA: TGTGCCAGCAGCTTAGATTTAAGCGGGAGGTCGCAAGATACGCAGTATTTT

J: TRBJ2-5
V: TRBV4-1
size: NA
D: TRBD2
CDR3: CASSQDSGGPLETQYF
DNA: TGCGCCAGCAGCCAAGATTCGGGAGGGCCGTTAGAGACCCAGTACTTC

J: TRBJ1-1
V: TRBV14
size: NA
D: NA
CDR3: CASSLQRNTEAFF
DNA: TGTGCCAGCAGCCTGCAGAGGAACACTGAAGCTTTCTTT

J: TRBJ1-1
V: TRBV10-3
size: NA
D: TRBD1
CDR3: CAISEDRGRPAFF
DNA: TGTGCCATCAGTGAGGACAGGGGGCGCCCAGCTTTCTTT

J: TRBJ2-7
V: TRBV19
size: NA
D: TRBD2
CDR3: CASTGGPTQDEQYF
DNA: TGTGCCAGTACGGGAGGACCGACTCAGGACGAGCAGTACTTC

J: TRBJ1-2
V: TRBV5-1
size: NA
D: NA
CDR3: CASSPQASINYGYTF
DNA: TGCGCCAGCAGCCCGCAGGCGTCAATTAACTATGGCTACACCTTC

J: TRBJ2-7
V: TRBV5-1
size: NA
D: TRBD1
CDR3: CASSEGQATLQYF
DNA: TGCGCCAGCAGCGAGGGACAGGCAACTCTTCAGTACTTC

J: TRBJ2-5
V: TRBV30
size: NA
D: TRBD2
CDR3: CALGLAGGETQYF
DNA: TGTGCCTTGGGACTAGCGGGTGGGGAGACCCAGTACTTC

J: TRBJ2-3
V: TRBV9
size: NA
D: NA
CDR3: CASSVGGERADTQYF
DNA: TGTGCCAGCAGCGTAGGAGGGGAAAGAGCAGATACGCAGTATTTT

J: TRBJ2-6
V: TRBV6-1
size: NA
D: NA
CDR3: CASSEGAGANVLTF
DNA: TGTGCCAGCAGTGAGGGGGCTGGGGCCAACGTCCTGACTTTC

J: TRBJ2-3
V: TRBV2
size: NA
D: NA
CDR3: CASTQDRFGGDTQYF
DNA: TGTGCCAGCACCCAAGACAGGTTCGGTGGTGATACGCAGTATTTT

J: TRBJ2-2
V: TRBV9
size: NA
D: NA
CDR3: CASSVSGNTGELFF
DNA: TGTGCCAGCAGCGTATCAGGCAACACCGGGGAGCTGTTTTTT

J: TRBJ2-7
V: TRBV6-1
size: NA
D: NA
CDR3: CASSARGGESYEQYF
DNA: TGTGCCAGCAGTGCTCGAGGCGGCGAGTCCTACGAGCAGTACTTC

J: TRBJ2-7
V: TRBV7-6
size: NA
D: NA
CDR3: CASSLDGTYEQYF
DNA: TGTGCCAGCAGCTTAGACGGGACTTACGAGCAGTACTTC

J: TRBJ2-7
V: TRBV6-1
size: once
D: NA
CDR3: CASSPSANYYEQYF
DNA: TGTGCCAGCAGTCCTAGCGCTAACTACTACGAGCAGTACTTC

J: TRBJ1-1
V: TRBV7-6
size: NA
D: NA
CDR3: CASSPGAGAYTEAFF
DNA: TGTGCCAGCAGCCCCGGGGCGGGGGCCTACACTGAAGCTTTCTTT

J: TRBJ2-7
V: TRBV7-2
size: NA
D: TRBD2
CDR3: CASSLRGGPYEQYF
DNA: TGTGCCAGCAGCTTGCGGGGAGGGCCCTACGAGCAGTACTTC

J: TRBJ2-7
V: TRBV19
size: NA
D: TRBD1
CDR3: CASSKPGQGFHEQYF
DNA: TGTGCCAGTAGTAAGCCGGGACAGGGTTTCCACGAGCAGTACTTC

J: TRBJ2-5
V: TRBV6-5
size: NA
D: TRBD1
CDR3: CASSGTGGQETQYF
DNA: TGTGCCAGCAGTGGGACAGGGGGACAAGAGACCCAGTACTTC

J: TRBJ2-3
V: TRBV4-1
size: NA
D: TRBD2
CDR3: CASSQDLGLAGDTQYF
DNA: TGCGCCAGCAGCCAAGATTTGGGACTAGCGGGAGATACGCAGTATTTT

J: TRBJ2-3
V: TRBV2
size: NA
D: NA
CDR3: CASSEAGRGELYF
DNA: TGTGCCAGCAGTGAAGCCGGCAGGGGGGAGTTGTATTTT

J: TRBJ1-2
V: TRBV4-1
size: NA
D: NA
CDR3: CASSQDIGRVFYGYTF
DNA: TGCGCCAGCAGCCAAGATATCGGCAGGGTCTTCTATGGCTACACCTTC

J: TRBJ2-7
V: TRBV7-2
size: NA
D: NA
CDR3: CASSLTVYEQYF
DNA: TGTGCCAGCAGCTTAACTGTCTACGAGCAGTACTTC

J: TRBJ2-5
V: TRBV6-6
size: NA
D: NA
CDR3: CASSDQQETQYF
DNA: TGTGCCAGCAGTGACCAACAAGAGACCCAGTACTTC

J: TRBJ2-1
V: TRBV7-9
size: NA
D: NA
CDR3: CASSSGTGSYNEQFF
DNA: TGTGCCAGCAGCAGTGGGACCGGTTCTTACAATGAGCAGTTCTTC

J: TRBJ1-6
V: TRBV11-2
size: NA
D: NA
CDR3: CASSPAVNSPLHF
DNA: TGTGCCAGCAGCCCGGCAGTGAATTCACCCCTCCACTTT

J: TRBJ2-2
V: TRBV9
size: NA
D: NA
CDR3: CASSVLVGEGELFF
DNA: TGTGCCAGCAGCGTACTTGTGGGGGAGGGGGAGCTGTTTTTT

J: TRBJ1-2
V: TRBV10-3
size: NA
D: NA
CDR3: CAISELSGVGYTF
DNA: TGTGCCATCAGTGAATTGTCAGGGGTAGGCTACACCTTC

J: TRBJ2-7
V: TRBV30
size: NA
D: NA
CDR3: CAWSGHEQYF
DNA: TGTGCCTGGAGTGGGCACGAGCAGTACTTC